The TCR beta chain described here comes from a study of shared clonotypes between healthy human individuals. The overall study: Used for every donor were three CD4 naive, three CD4 memory, two CD8 naive and one CD8 memory plate. Study-wide points: Naive subsets typically showed greater estimated richness than memory subsets.

Produced via immunoSEQ multiplex PCR; TCRdb's table is partial and in-frame only. The sample lists about 300,000 clones, roughly 70% occurring once. Germline V gene data show CDR1 as SQVTM and CDR2 as ANQGSEA. Trimming took 4 bases from V and 2 from J, leaving 12 bases between them. The CDR3 contains 13 residues. Worth noting for this clone: The antigen remains undetermined.

V usage is TRBV29-1 and J usage is TRBJ2-7; D is uncertain. Sequencing was done on a sample of memory CD4+ T cells sorted from blood. As for subset: CD45RA-negative fraction. The receptor comes from a man aged 30-40 years in good health. For the CDR3, the DNA is TGCAGCGTTGTGTCAAGAAGAACCTACGAGCAGTACTTC. Its translation is CSVVSRRTYEQYF.